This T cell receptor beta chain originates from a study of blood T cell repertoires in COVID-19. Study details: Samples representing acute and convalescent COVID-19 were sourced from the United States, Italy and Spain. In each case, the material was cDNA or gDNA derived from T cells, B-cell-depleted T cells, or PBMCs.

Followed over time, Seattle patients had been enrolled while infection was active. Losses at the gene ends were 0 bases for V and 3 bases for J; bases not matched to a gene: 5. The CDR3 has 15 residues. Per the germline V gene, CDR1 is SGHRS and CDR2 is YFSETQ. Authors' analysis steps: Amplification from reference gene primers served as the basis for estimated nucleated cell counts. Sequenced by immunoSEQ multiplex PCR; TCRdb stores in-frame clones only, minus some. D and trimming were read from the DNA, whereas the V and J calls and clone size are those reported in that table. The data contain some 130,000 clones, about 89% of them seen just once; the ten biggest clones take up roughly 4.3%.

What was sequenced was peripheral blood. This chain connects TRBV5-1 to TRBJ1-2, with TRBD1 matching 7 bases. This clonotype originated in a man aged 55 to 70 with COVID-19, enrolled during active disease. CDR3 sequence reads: CASSLANRGDYGYTF. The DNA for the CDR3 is TGCGCCAGCAGCTTGGCCAACAGGGGAGACTATGGCTACACCTTC. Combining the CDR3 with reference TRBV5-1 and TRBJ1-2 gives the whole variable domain KAGVTQTPRYLIKTRGQQVTLSCSPISGHRSVSWYQQTPGQGLQFLFEYFSETQRNKGNFPGRFSGRQFSNSRSEMNVSTLELGDSALYLCASSLANRGDYGYTFGSGTRLTVV.